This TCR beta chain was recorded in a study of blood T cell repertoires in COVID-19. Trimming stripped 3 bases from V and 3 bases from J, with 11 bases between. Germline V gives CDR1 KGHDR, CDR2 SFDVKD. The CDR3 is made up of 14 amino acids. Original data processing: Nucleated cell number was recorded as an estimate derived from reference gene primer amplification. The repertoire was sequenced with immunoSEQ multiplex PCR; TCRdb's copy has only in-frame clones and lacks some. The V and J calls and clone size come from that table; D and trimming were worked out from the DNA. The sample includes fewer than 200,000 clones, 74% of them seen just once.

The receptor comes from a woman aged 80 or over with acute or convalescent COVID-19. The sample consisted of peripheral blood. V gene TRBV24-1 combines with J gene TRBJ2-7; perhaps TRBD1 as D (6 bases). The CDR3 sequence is CATSDRTANYEQYF. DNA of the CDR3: TGTGCCACCAGTGATCGGACAGCTAACTACGAGCAGTACTTC.